This T cell receptor (beta chain) emerged from a study of T-cell memory formation after mild COVID-19. Findings of the study overall: Contracting CD4+ clones lay largely in CM and EM, with CD8+ ones residing in EMRA. The study found balanced CD4/CD8 in clones contracting day 15 to 85 and a CD4+ lean in later expanders. Pre-infection memory harbored some responding clones, suggesting cross-reactive memory joined.

TCRdb analysed the 5' RACE reads with MiXCR anew, one entry per CDR3 protein. The sample has 500,000 to 650,000 distinct CDR3 sequences, roughly 22% seen once. This clonotype turned up a few times. Its antigen is unknown. The CDR3 covers 15 residues. V lost 1 base to trimming and J lost 7 bases, with 14 bases between them. Looked up from germline, CDR1 is LNHNV and CDR2 is YYDKDF (reference sequence). This sequence originates from an adult woman who had mild COVID-19 (a few samples of this study predate the infection). Cell type and time point are not known. Sequencing input: PBMCs or a T cell subset sorted from them (not recorded which). The V and J genes are TRBV15 and TRBJ1-5, with a weak D call TRBD1 (6 bases). The CDR3 bases are TGTGCCACCAGCAGAGGATTCGGAGGGGGGCAGCCCCAGCATTTT. Translating it yields CATSRGFGGGQPQHF.